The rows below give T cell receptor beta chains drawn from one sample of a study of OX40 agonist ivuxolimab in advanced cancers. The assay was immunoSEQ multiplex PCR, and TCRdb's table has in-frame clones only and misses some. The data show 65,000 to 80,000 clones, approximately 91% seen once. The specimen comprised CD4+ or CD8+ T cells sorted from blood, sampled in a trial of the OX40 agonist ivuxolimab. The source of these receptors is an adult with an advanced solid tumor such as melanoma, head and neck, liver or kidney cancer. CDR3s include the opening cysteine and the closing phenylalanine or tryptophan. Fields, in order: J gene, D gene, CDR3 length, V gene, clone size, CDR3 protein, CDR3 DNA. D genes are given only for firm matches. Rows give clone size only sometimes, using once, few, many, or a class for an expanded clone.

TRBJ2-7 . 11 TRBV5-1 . CASSLYNEQYF TGCGCCAGCAGTTTGTATAACGAGCAGTACTTC
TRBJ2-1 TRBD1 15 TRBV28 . CASSQSRGPHNEQFF TGTGCCAGCAGCCAAAGCAGGGGGCCGCACAATGAGCAGTTCTTC
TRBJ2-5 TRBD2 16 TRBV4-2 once CASSQEGLAGQETQYF TGTGCCAGCAGCCAAGAGGGTCTAGCGGGACAAGAGACCCAGTACTTC
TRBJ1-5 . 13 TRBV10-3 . CAISEAENQPQHF TGTGCCATCAGTGAGGCAGAGAATCAGCCCCAGCATTTT
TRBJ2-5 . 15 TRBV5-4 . CASSVPGTDQETQYF TGTGCCAGCAGCGTCCCGGGAACCGATCAAGAGACCCAGTACTTC
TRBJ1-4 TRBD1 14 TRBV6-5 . CASSYRDRDEKLFF TGTGCCAGCAGTTACAGGGACAGGGACGAAAAACTGTTTTTT
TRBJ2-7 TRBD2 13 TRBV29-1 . CSVETSEALEQYF TGCAGCGTTGAAACTAGCGAAGCCTTAGAGCAGTACTTC
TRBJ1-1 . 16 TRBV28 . CASSFDVDTTNTEAFF TGTGCCAGCAGTTTCGACGTTGACACGACGAACACTGAAGCTTTCTTT
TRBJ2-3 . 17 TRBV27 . CASSSLEDRWRTDTQYF TGTGCCAGCAGTTCCCTCGAGGACAGATGGCGCACAGATACGCAGTATTTT
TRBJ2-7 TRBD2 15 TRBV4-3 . CASSQVGGASYEQYF TGCGCCAGCAGCCAAGTCGGGGGGGCTTCCTACGAGCAGTACTTC
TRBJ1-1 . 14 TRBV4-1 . CASSQLRGGTEAFF TGCGCCAGCAGCCAACTGCGGGGAGGAACTGAAGCTTTCTTT
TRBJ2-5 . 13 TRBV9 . CASGGAGQETQYF TGTGCCAGCGGAGGGGCGGGACAAGAGACCCAGTACTTC
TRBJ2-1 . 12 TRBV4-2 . CASSQGLREQFF TGTGCCAGCAGCCAAGGACTGCGTGAGCAGTTCTTC
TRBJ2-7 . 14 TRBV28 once CASSPQVITYEQYF TGTGCCAGCAGTCCACAGGTAATAACCTACGAGCAGTACTTC
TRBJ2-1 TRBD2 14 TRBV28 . CASSPEEGRGEQFF TGTGCCAGCAGTCCAGAAGAGGGGAGGGGTGAGCAGTTCTTC
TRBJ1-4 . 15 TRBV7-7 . CASSEGRGASEKLFF TGTGCTAGCAGCGAGGGACGGGGTGCTAGTGAAAAACTGTTTTTT
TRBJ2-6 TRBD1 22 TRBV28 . CASSLYNFPPGQGDSGANVLTF TGTGCCAGCAGTTTATATAATTTCCCCCCGGGACAGGGAGACTCTGGGGCCAACGTCCTGACTTTC
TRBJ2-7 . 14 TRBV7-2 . CASSLGDSSYEQYF TGTGCCAGCAGCTTAGGAGACAGCTCCTACGAGCAGTACTTC
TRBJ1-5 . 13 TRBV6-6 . CATRSNSNQPQHF TGTGCCACCCGGAGCAATAGCAATCAGCCCCAGCATTTT
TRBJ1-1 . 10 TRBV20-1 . CSARGGRAFF TGCAGTGCTAGGGGGGGAAGAGCTTTCTTT
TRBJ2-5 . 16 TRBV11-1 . CASSSPAGPVQETQYF TGTGCCAGCAGCTCCCCAGCCGGGCCTGTGCAAGAGACCCAGTACTTC
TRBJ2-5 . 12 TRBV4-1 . CASSREQETQYF TGCGCCAGCAGCCGGGAACAAGAGACCCAGTACTTC
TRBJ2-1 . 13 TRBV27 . CASSPIAYNEQFF TGTGCCAGCAGTCCCATCGCCTACAATGAGCAGTTCTTC
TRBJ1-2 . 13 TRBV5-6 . CASSPGGIHGYTF TGTGCCAGCAGCCCCGGTGGGATCCATGGCTACACCTTC
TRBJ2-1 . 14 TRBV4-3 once CASSHSPIYNEQFF TGCGCCAGCAGCCACAGCCCGATCTACAATGAGCAGTTCTTC
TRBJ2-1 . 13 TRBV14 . CASSRGRYNEQFF TGTGCCAGCAGCCGCGGACGGTACAATGAGCAGTTCTTC
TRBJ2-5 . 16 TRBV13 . CASSLGGQRVQETQYF TGTGCCAGCAGCTTAGGCGGCCAGCGGGTACAAGAGACCCAGTACTTC
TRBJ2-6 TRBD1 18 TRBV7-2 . CASSLRDRGLDGANVLTF TGTGCCAGCAGCTTAAGGGACAGGGGGCTTGATGGGGCCAACGTCCTGACTTTC